This T cell receptor beta chain was sequenced during a study of shared clonotypes between healthy human individuals. Study background: For every donor, three CD4 naive, three CD4 memory, two CD8 naive and one CD8 memory plates were used.

The V segment lost 4 bases and the J segment 4 bases; nucleotides outside the gene matches: 13. CDR1 is SQVTM, CDR2 ANQGSEA, per germline. The CDR3 is made up of 17 amino acids. Once extracted for a subset, genomic DNA was divided evenly among several immunoSEQ plates. Produced via immunoSEQ multiplex PCR; TCRdb's table is partial and in-frame only. The table includes 2.3 million or so clones, approximately 95% detected once. Sample: naive CD4+ T cells from PBMCs. As for subset: CD45RA+ positively selected. The source of this sequence is a man aged 18 to 29 in good health. Some clones in this sample may be carry-over from other donors' samples. The chain carries TRBV29-1 and TRBJ2-1, with 10 bases fitting TRBD2. For the CDR3, the DNA is TGCAGCGTTGGGCTTTGGGGGCTAGCGGGAGCATACAATGAGCAGTTCTTC. The encoded protein is CSVGLWGLAGAYNEQFF.